A single sample is the source of the 30 T cell receptor beta chains below, sequenced in a study of blood T cell repertoires in COVID-19. TCRdb's copy holds only in-frame clones and misses some; the assay was immunoSEQ multiplex PCR. The sample has 100,000 to 150,000 clones; about 70% are singletons. The sequencing sample was made of peripheral blood. The receptor set was obtained from a woman in her seventies with acute or convalescent COVID-19.

This clone was counted a few times. The chain joins TRBV5-1 to TRBJ2-7, with 9 positions matching TRBD2. Unmatched junction bases numbered 3, after V lost 2 bases and J lost 0 bases. This CDR3 is 15 amino acids long. Germline CDR1 reads SGHRS; CDR2 reads YFSETQ. CDR3 amino acids: CASSFRGGDSYEQYF. CDR3 bases: TGCGCCAGCAGCTTCCGCGGGGGGGACTCCTACGAGCAGTACTTC.

The gene calls are TRBV11-2 and TRBJ2-1; D not resolved. The CDR3 consists of 14 residues. The germline gives CDR1 SGHAT, CDR2 FQNNGV. The V and J ends lost 3 bases and 4 bases respectively, with 10 bases between them. DNA of the CDR3: TGTGCCAGCAGCTTCTTCAGCGATTACAATGAGCAGTTCTTC. It specifies CASSFFSDYNEQFF.

The CDR3 DNA reads as TGTGCCAGCAGCCTTCGGGGATGGGCTGAAGCTTTCTTT. Translation: CASSLRGWAEAFF. The chain combines TRBV27 with TRBJ1-1; D is unresolved. Trimming removed 6 bases from V and 6 bases from J, with 14 bases in between. The CDR3 consists of 13 residues. Germline CDR1 is MNHEY and CDR2 is SMNVEV (reference sequence).

A note on this clone: One end of the junction varies from germline; a read error may be responsible. J is TRBJ2-3 and V is TRBV7-7; D might be TRBD1 (6 bases). The germline CDR1 and CDR2 sequences are SSHAT and FNYEAQ (reference sequence). The CDR3 totals 13 residues. The DNA of the CDR3 is TGTGCTAGCAGCTTAGACAGGACAGATACGCAGTATTTT. It is translated as CASSLDRTDTQYF.

The rearrangement uses TRBV3-1 (or the pseudogene TRBV3-2) and TRBJ2-2, with no clear D. This CDR3 has 13 residues. Germline V gene data show CDR1 as LGHDT and CDR2 as YNNKEL (reference sequence). Between the trimmed V and J ends, which lost 4 bases and 6 bases, there was a span of 9 bases. CDR3 in DNA: TGTGCCAGCAGCCCCCGGGTACCCGGGGAGCTGTTTTTT. Protein product: CASSPRVPGELFF.

The chain carries TRBV5-1 and TRBJ1-1, with D perhaps matching TRBD1 (5 bases). Germline values: CDR1 SGHRS, CDR2 YFSETQ. The V end lost 5 bases, the J end lost 1 base, and 9 bases lay between the germline ends. The CDR3 has 13 amino acids. The CDR3 coding sequence is TGCGCCAGCAGATTAACAGGGAACACTGAAGCTTTCTTT. It encodes CASRLTGNTEAFF.

This chain links TRBV28 with TRBJ1-5, with TRBD1 as a possible D gene (5 bases). Trimming pared 6 bases from V and 0 bases from J, leaving 9 bases between. This CDR3 has 14 amino acids. Germline loops: CDR1 MDHEN, CDR2 SYDVKM. The CDR3 is CASRRDFSNQPQHF. Written as DNA, the CDR3 is TGTGCCAGCAGAAGGGACTTTAGCAATCAGCCCCAGCATTTT.

J is TRBJ1-1 and V is TRBV28; D gene uncertain. The V end lost 8 bases, the J end lost 5 bases, and 15 bases lay between the germline ends. From germline, CDR1 is MDHEN and CDR2 SYDVKM. There are 13 residues in the CDR3. Here the CDR3 DNA reads TGTGCCAGCTGTCCCCCCGGTGAAACTGAAGCTTTCTTT. It translates to CASCPPGETEAFF. Full variable domain (missing parts from reference TRBV28 and TRBJ1-1): DVKVTQSSRYLVKRTGEKVFLECVQDMDHENMFWYRQDPGLGLRLIYFSYDVKMKEKGDIPEGYSVSREKKERFSLILESASTNQTSMYLCASCPPGETEAFFGQGTRLTVV.

This CDR3 is CASSIDPRDRGATNEKLFF. CDR3 nucleotide sequence: TGTGCCAGTAGTATCGACCCCCGGGACAGGGGTGCAACTAATGAAAAACTGTTTTTT. This chain links TRBV19 with TRBJ1-4; 10 positions match TRBD1. CDR1 is LNHDA and CDR2 is SQIVND in the germline V gene (reference sequence). Trimming took 3 bases from V and 0 from J; bases not matched to a gene: 10. CDR3 length: 19 residues.

The chain recombines TRBV6-6 with TRBJ1-4, with D possibly matching TRBD1 (6 bases). Trimming took off 5 bases at V and 4 bases at J, with 11 bases between the two ends. This CDR3 has 14 residues. The germline gives CDR1 MNHNY, CDR2 SVGAGI (reference sequence). CDR3 loop: CASSDGQLNEKLFF. The CDR3 DNA reads TGTGCCAGCAGTGACGGACAGCTTAATGAAAAACTGTTTTTT.

This clone came up many times. The gene calls are TRBV19 and TRBJ2-1; 7 nucleotides align to TRBD1. CDR1 is LNHDA and CDR2 is SQIVND in the germline V gene (reference sequence). The CDR3 sequence is 12 residues long. Trimming removed 1 base from V and 14 bases from J; junction bases left unmatched: 5. The CDR3 loop is CASSIAGQREFF. In DNA form, the CDR3 reads TGTGCCAGTAGTATAGCGGGACAGAGGGAGTTCTTC.

Comments on this clone: Germline and junction disagree at one end, which may indicate a read error. The V call is TRBV11-1, the J call TRBJ2-1; TRBD2 is a possible D gene (6 bases). This CDR3 is built from 14 residues. CDR1 is SGHAT and CDR2 is FQDESV in the germline V gene (reference sequence). The CDR3 nucleotides read TGTGCCAGCAGCTTAGACAGACTAGACAATGCGCAGTTCTTC. Protein product: CASSLDRLDNAQFF.

The V and J genes are TRBV11-3 and TRBJ2-1; TRBD2 agrees at 10 bases. The CDR3 is made up of 15 amino acids. With V trimmed by 1 base and J by 6 bases, 3 bases remained unmatched. Germline CDR1 SGHNT, CDR2 YENEEA. Written as DNA, the CDR3 is TGTGCCAGCAGCTTAGGAGCGGGAGGGCCCAATGAGCAGTTCTTC. The encoded protein is CASSLGAGGPNEQFF.

Regarding this clone: The junction shows a germline mismatch at one end, possibly a read error. The rearrangement links TRBV7-7 to TRBJ2-1, with a weak D call TRBD2 (6 bases). The V gene's germline CDR1 is SSHAT and CDR2 FNYEAQ (reference sequence). The CDR3 contains 15 residues. The CDR3 protein is CASSLGTGTHNEQFF. Written as DNA, the CDR3 is TGTGCTAGCAGCTTAGGGACGGGGACTCACAATGAGCAGTTCTTC.

CDR3 residues: CATRRGAAGELFF. In DNA, the CDR3 is TGTGCCACCAGGCGGGGGGCTGCCGGGGAGCTGTTTTTT. J is TRBJ2-2 and V is TRBV15, with TRBD2 matching 8 bases. This CDR3 spans 13 amino acids. Germline V gene lookup returns CDR1 LNHNV and CDR2 YYDKDF (reference sequence). V shed 6 bases, J shed 6 bases, and the junction held 3 bases outside the gene matches.

This clone occurred once. The chain employs TRBV11-1 and TRBJ2-7; D may be TRBD1 (6 bases). Germline values: CDR1 SGHAT, CDR2 FQDESV (reference sequence). There are 15 residues in the CDR3. Trimming left V 5 bases short and J 0 bases short, with 14 bases between. CDR3 residues: CASSLGQPSSYEQYF. CDR3 bases: TGTGCCAGCAGCCTGGGACAACCGAGCTCCTACGAGCAGTACTTC.

The chain uses TRBV10-3 and TRBJ1-3; TRBD1 matches at 12 bases. Trimming removed 0 bases from V and 3 bases from J; junction bases left unmatched: 3. The CDR3 totals 17 residues. The germline V gene has CDR1 ENHRY and CDR2 SYGVKD. The CDR3 is CAISESGTGGFGNTIYF. The CDR3 DNA sequence: TGTGCCATCAGTGAGTCTGGGACAGGGGGCTTTGGAAACACCATATATTTT.

J is TRBJ1-3 and V is TRBV30; D is perhaps TRBD1 (5 bases). The CDR3 runs to 16 residues. V lost 3 bases, J lost 2 bases, and 17 bases lay in between. The germline V gene has CDR1 GTSNPN and CDR2 SVGIG (reference sequence). The CDR3 region is CAWSPWGLQAGNTIYF. The CDR3 DNA is TGTGCCTGGAGCCCCTGGGGACTGCAGGCTGGAAACACCATATATTTT.

The V call is TRBV5-1, the J call TRBJ2-5; the D gene is possibly TRBD2 (5 bases). CDR3 length equals 15 residues. The germline gives CDR1 SGHRS, CDR2 YFSETQ. V lost 4 bases to trimming and J lost 1 base, with 14 bases between them. The CDR3 DNA reads TGCGCCAGCAGCCTGGGCCAAAGCGGCCAAGAGACCCAGTACTTC. It yields the protein CASSLGQSGQETQYF.

The chain recombines TRBV7-9 with TRBJ2-5, with 8 bases aligning to TRBD1. This CDR3 has 19 residues. With 5 bases clipped from V and 5 bases from J, the junction kept 22 bases outside the gene matches. Per the germline V gene, CDR1 is SEHNR and CDR2 is FQNEAQ (reference sequence). In nucleotides, the CDR3 is TGTGCCAGCAGCCGCCGCCTGGGACAGGAGAATCCGATAGGGGAGACCCAGTACTTC. The encoded protein is CASSRRLGQENPIGETQYF.

The chain links TRBV7-2 to TRBJ2-1; D possibly corresponds to TRBD2 (7 bases). CDR1 is SGHTA and CDR2 is FQGNSA in the germline V gene. Trimming left V 2 bases short and J 6 bases short, with 14 bases between. The CDR3 consists of 15 residues. CDR3 residues: CASSLWGGPINEQFF. As DNA, the CDR3 is TGTGCCAGCAGCTTATGGGGGGGGCCTATCAATGAGCAGTTCTTC.

CDR3 nucleotides: TGTGCCAGCAGCTTAGGTCAATTGAACACTGAAGCTTTCTTT. It codes for CASSLGQLNTEAFF. This chain links TRBV7-9 with TRBJ1-1; D ambiguous. The CDR3 runs to 14 residues. CDR1 is SEHNR and CDR2 is FQNEAQ in the germline V gene (reference sequence). Trimming shortened V by 1 base and J by 0 bases, and 6 bases separated the two germline ends. The entire variable domain, with the rest obtained from reference TRBV7-9 and TRBJ1-1, is as follows: DTGVSQNPRHKITKRGQNVTFRCDPISEHNRLYWYRQTLGQGPEFLTYFQNEAQLEKSRLLSDRFSAERPKGSFSTLEIQRTEQGDSAMYLCASSLGQLNTEAFFGQGTRLTVV.

This chain uses TRBV18 with TRBJ1-1, with D perhaps TRBD1 (6 bases). Between the trimmed V and J ends, which lost 4 bases and 5 bases, there was a span of 14 bases. Germline CDR1 is KGHSH and CDR2 is LQKENI. The CDR3 has 14 amino acids. CDR3 nucleotides: TGTGCCAGCTCACTGCAACAGGGTGGAACTGAAGCTTTCTTT. It yields the protein CASSLQQGGTEAFF.

CDR3: CSVENTNNEQFF. DNA for the CDR3: TGCAGCGTTGAAAACACCAACAATGAGCAGTTCTTC. The chain links TRBV29-1 to TRBJ2-1; D gene ambiguous. Deletions cut 2 bases from V and 5 bases from J, with 7 bases between. Per germline, CDR1 SQVTM and CDR2 ANQGSEA. The CDR3 spans 12 residues.

The chain has TRBV27 and TRBJ2-3; TRBD1 matches at 8 bases. The CDR3 sequence is 16 residues long. CDR1 MNHEY and CDR2 SMNVEV come from the germline V gene (reference sequence). Trimming at V came to 9 bases and at J to 5 bases, leaving 16 bases not matched to a gene. The CDR3 reads CARPAGGCQNKDTQYF. Here the CDR3 DNA reads TGTGCCAGGCCGGCAGGGGGCTGTCAAAACAAAGATACGCAGTATTTT.

The chain combines TRBV10-1 with TRBJ2-2, with D maybe TRBD2 (6 bases). The ends were cut back, 10 bases at V and 2 bases at J, with 14 bases in the middle. CDR3 length: 14 amino acids. Germline CDR1 is WNHNN and CDR2 is SYGVQD (reference sequence). Written as DNA, the CDR3 is TGCGCCACCCGGGCGGGACGAAACACCGGGGAGCTGTTTTTT. Its protein product is CATRAGRNTGELFF.

The chain uses TRBV6-5 and TRBJ1-1; 8 bases are a match to TRBD1. The germline V gene has CDR1 MNHEY and CDR2 SVGAGI. CDR3 length: 15 residues. With V trimmed by 0 bases and J by 4 bases, 4 bases remained unmatched. CDR3 amino acids: CASSYSYRGSTEAFF. The CDR3 DNA is TGTGCCAGCAGTTACTCCTACAGGGGGAGCACTGAAGCTTTCTTT.

The genes are TRBV19 and TRBJ2-1; TRBD2 matches 7 bases. J lost 0 bases, V lost 2 bases, and 4 bases had no gene match. Germline V gene data show CDR1 as LNHDA and CDR2 as SQIVND (reference sequence). The CDR3 totals 16 residues. The CDR3 region is CASSILGRVSYNEQFF. CDR3 DNA sequence: TGTGCCAGTAGTATATTAGGGAGGGTCTCCTACAATGAGCAGTTCTTC.

This chain joins TRBV11-2 and TRBJ1-5; tentatively, D is TRBD1 (5 bases). The CDR3 is 14 amino acids. The germline V and J ends were trimmed by 3 bases and 6 bases, with 12 bases remaining between them. CDR1 is SGHAT and CDR2 is FQNNGV in the germline V gene. The CDR3 DNA reads as TGTGCCAGCAGCTTGGCTGCCGGGGGTCAGCCCCAGCATTTT. It translates to CASSLAAGGQPQHF. The full variable domain, with the rest looked up from reference TRBV11-2 and TRBJ1-5, is EAGVAQSPRYKIIEKRQSVAFWCNPISGHATLYWYQQILGQGPKLLIQFQNNGVVDDSQLPKDRFSAERLKGVDSTLKIQPAKLEDSAVYLCASSLAAGGQPQHFGDGTRLSIL.

This rearrangement joins TRBV5-1 to TRBJ2-2; 7 bases map to TRBD2. Germline V lookup: CDR1 SGHRS, CDR2 YFSETQ. The V gene end was trimmed by 5 bases and the J gene end by 0 bases; junction bases not matched to a gene: 7. This CDR3 has 16 residues. Written as DNA, the CDR3 is TGCGCCAGCAGTTCACTAGCGAGAACGAACACCGGGGAGCTGTTTTTT. As protein: CASSSLARTNTGELFF.